This T cell receptor beta chain originates from a study of T-cell reconstitution after alpha-beta-depleted transplantation in children. Study outcomes and limitations: When one year had passed after transplant, most T-cell counts and diversity came from newly produced T cells. As was reported, about two months after transplant, alpha-beta T cells came from several hundred expanded graft clones.

Unique molecular identifiers were incorporated during preparation of the TCRbeta library. Using its own MiXCR run on the PCR reads, TCRdb lists one record per CDR3 protein. The sample has about 980,000 distinct CDR3 sequences, about 31% seen once. To note about this clonotype: Its target is not known.

This CDR3 has 14 amino acids. Trimming cost V 6 bases and J 8 bases; bases outside gene matches: 9. Germline V gene sequence: CDR1 WNHNN, CDR2 SYGVQD (reference sequence). This receptor was taken from a boy younger than two who had a stem cell transplant for SCID, so the T cells may come from the graft donor. Material: PBMCs, mostly from graft donor cells, obtained 360 days after TCRalphabeta/CD19-depleted stem cell transplant. This chain links TRBV10-1 with TRBJ2-7; 11 nucleotides align to TRBD1. The CDR3 bases are TGCGCCAGCAGGGAGACCCGGACAGGGGGCAAGCAGTACTTC. Protein: CASRETRTGGKQYF.